This TCR beta chain is from a study of CD8+ T cells in alopecia areata. This clone was detected only a few times. The V end was cut by 5 bases, the J end by 0 bases, with 11 bases between. Germline V gene data show CDR1 as LNHDA and CDR2 as SQIVND (reference sequence). The CDR3 runs 15 residues. The sequencing template was cDNA reverse transcribed from extracted RNA. This table comes from immunoSEQ multiplex PCR, and its TCRdb copy is limited to in-frame clones, with some not included. The sample lists about 110,000 clones, about 50% occurring once. Sorting from PBMCs produced CD4+ and CD8+ T cells. V and J are TRBV19 and TRBJ2-1, with D perhaps TRBD1 (5 bases). The clonotype comes from a human donor with alopecia areata. Sequenced material: NKG2D-low CD8+ T cells sorted from blood. CDR3: CASSVAGHSYNEQFF. The CDR3 nucleotides read TGTGCCAGTAGTGTCGCAGGGCACTCCTACAATGAGCAGTTCTTC.